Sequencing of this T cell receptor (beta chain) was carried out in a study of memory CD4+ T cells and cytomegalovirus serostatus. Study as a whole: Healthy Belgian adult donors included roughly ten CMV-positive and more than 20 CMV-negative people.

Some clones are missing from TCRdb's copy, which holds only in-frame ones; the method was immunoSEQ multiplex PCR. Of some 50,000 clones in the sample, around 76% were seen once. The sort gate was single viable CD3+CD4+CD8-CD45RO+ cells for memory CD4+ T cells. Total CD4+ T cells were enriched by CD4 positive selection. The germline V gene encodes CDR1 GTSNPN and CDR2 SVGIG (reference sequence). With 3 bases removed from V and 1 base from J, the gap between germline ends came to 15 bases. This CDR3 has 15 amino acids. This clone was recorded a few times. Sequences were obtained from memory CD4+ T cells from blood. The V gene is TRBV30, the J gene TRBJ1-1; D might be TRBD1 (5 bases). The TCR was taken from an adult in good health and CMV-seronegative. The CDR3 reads CAWSPLRVGNTEAFF. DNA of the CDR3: TGTGCCTGGAGCCCCCTCAGGGTCGGGAACACTGAAGCTTTCTTT.